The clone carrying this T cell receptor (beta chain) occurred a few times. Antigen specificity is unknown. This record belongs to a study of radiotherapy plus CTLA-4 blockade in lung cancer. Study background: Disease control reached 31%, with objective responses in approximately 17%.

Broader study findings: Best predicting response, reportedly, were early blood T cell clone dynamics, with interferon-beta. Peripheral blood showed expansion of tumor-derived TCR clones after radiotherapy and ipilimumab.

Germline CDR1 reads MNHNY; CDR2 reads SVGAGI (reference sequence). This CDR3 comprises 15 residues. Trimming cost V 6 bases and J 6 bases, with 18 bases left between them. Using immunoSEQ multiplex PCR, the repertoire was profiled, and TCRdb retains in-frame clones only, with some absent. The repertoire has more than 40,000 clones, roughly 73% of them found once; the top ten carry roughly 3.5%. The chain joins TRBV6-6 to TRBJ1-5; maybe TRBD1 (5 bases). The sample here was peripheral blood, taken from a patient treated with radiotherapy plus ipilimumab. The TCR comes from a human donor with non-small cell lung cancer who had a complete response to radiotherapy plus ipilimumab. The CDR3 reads CASSSGVGATQPQHF. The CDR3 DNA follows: TGTGCCAGCAGCTCTGGAGTAGGGGCTACTCAGCCCCAGCATTTT.